This TCR beta chain derives from a study of early T cells in non-severe SARS-CoV-2 infection. About the research overall: Bulk RNA isolated from unsorted whole blood underwent sequencing; chains were not paired.

The ends were cut back, 0 bases at V and 1 base at J, with 11 bases in the middle. The CDR3 length is 16 residues. CDR1 and CDR2 from the germline V gene are SGHTS and YDEGEE. Many counts were recorded for this clonotype. Its cognate antigen is unknown. The study's findings and limits: VDJdb matching skewed toward anti-spike CD8 responses, missing private and CD4 specificities.

Attached unique molecular identifiers marked individual cDNA molecules. From the 5' RACE reads, TCRdb called clonotypes with MiXCR, one entry per CDR3 protein. This sample carries about 76,000 distinct CDR3 sequences, roughly 12% of them seen once, and the ten largest clones take about 4.4%. The V call is TRBV5-8, the J call TRBJ1-5, with D unresolved. This clonotype originated in an adult who was a healthcare worker with PCR-confirmed SARS-CoV-2 infection or an uninfected control (not recorded which). The specimen sequenced was whole blood. The CDR3 DNA follows: TGTGCCAGCAGCTTGGAACTGGGTGGCAGCAATCAGCCCCAGCATTTT. Protein: CASSLELGGSNQPQHF.